Here is one T cell receptor (beta chain) with its context. No antigen is known for it. The data derive from a study of T cell responses to AZD1222 COVID-19 vaccine. Findings and limits, study-wide: Donors were mostly white British, more females; clonal diversity possibly underestimated. A reported finding is that nearly half of spike-specific TCRs target unmutated variant regions. CD4 TCRs associated with vaccination spanned spike, dominating at 160-218 and 743-854.

Data came from immunoSEQ multiplex PCR; TCRdb stores just in-frame clones and leaves some out. The table records 75,000 to 95,000 clones, approximately 90% of them present only once. The germline gives CDR1 ENHRY, CDR2 SYGVKD. The CDR3 spans 14 residues. The V gene lost 7 bases and the J gene lost 4 bases, with 14 bases spanning the gap. This TCR derives from an adult who received the AZD1222 COVID-19 vaccine. This chain uses TRBV10-3 with TRBJ2-1; TRBD1 is a possible D gene (6 bases). The sequenced sample was peripheral blood, obtained 28 days after the second AZD1222 dose. The CDR3 reads CAITSGDIYNEQFF. For the CDR3, the DNA is TGTGCCATCACCTCAGGGGATATTTACAATGAGCAGTTCTTC.